This T cell receptor (beta chain) is from a study of lung T cells in sarcoidosis with Löfgren's syndrome. On the study more broadly: Repertoire analyses centered on Löfgren's syndrome patients. Study-wide results and limits: TRBV2 was the preferred pairing partner of TRAV12-1, with similar CDR3s. Shared TRAV12-1 and TRBV2 CDR3 motifs across Löfgren's syndrome patients reportedly suggested public CD4+ TCRs. The most expanded V genes in Löfgren's patients were reportedly TRAV12-1 and TRBV2.

MiXCR, applied by TCRdb to the reads, yields one record per CDR3 protein. This sample has tens of thousands of distinct CDR3 sequences, with approximately 22% found just once. This CDR3 region has 13 residues. Germline CDR1 is LNHDA and CDR2 is SQIVND (reference sequence). On this clonotype itself: Its matching antigen is unknown. The germline gene is not matched at one end of the junction; a read error may be the cause.

Sequenced sample: CD4+ T cells from PBMCs. This TCR was recovered from a human donor with sarcoidosis (Löfgren's syndrome or another form), or a control subject (not recorded which). The chain carries TRBV19 and TRBJ2-2; no reliable D call. CDR3 loop: CASGIGKAGELFF. Written as DNA, the CDR3 is TGTGCCAGTGGTATAGGAAAGGCCGGGGAGCTGTTTTTT.